Included here is one TCR beta chain sequence, with context. Trimming cost V 7 bases and J 4 bases, with 11 bases left between them. Germline V gene sequence: CDR1 SQVTM, CDR2 ANQGSEA. CDR3 length: 12 residues. Some clones are missing from TCRdb's copy, which holds only in-frame ones; the method was immunoSEQ multiplex PCR. The top ten hold about 5% of the sample, which has some 190,000 clones, 80% to 90% seen once. This entry belongs to a study of blood T cell repertoires in COVID-19. The chain carries TRBV29-1 and TRBJ2-1; D perhaps matches TRBD2 (6 bases). The material sequenced was peripheral blood. The clonotype comes from a woman aged 80 or older with acute or convalescent COVID-19. The CDR3 spells CSGGTEYNEQFF. The CDR3, as DNA: TGCAGCGGCGGGACGGAATACAATGAGCAGTTCTTC.